This TCR beta chain was profiled in a study of human T cells and chemical hapten exposure. This clonotype has more than one count but fewer than ten. What it binds is unknown. Points from the study as a whole: A positive correlation with patch test score was found for PT1 expanded TCR counts. Significantly more large CDR3 similarity clusters were formed by expanded TCRs than by controls.

Deletions cut 5 bases from V and 4 bases from J, with 8 bases between. The CDR3 extends over 12 amino acids. Germline values: CDR1 SNHLY, CDR2 FYNNEI. The time point was: patch test 2, 6 weeks after DPC sensitization. Treatment denoted: therapeutic diphenylcyclopropenone sensitization with weekly scalp DPC. The study extracted total RNA from unfractionated whole blood. Methods used by the authors: Sample TCR counts, which ranged from roughly 23,224 to 750,000, had a median of approximately 96,000. A single record per CDR3 protein comes from TCRdb applying MiXCR to the RACE reads. In this record, the V and J calls reflect TCRdb's handling and not the investigators' own analysis. The top ten hold about 6.9% of the sample, which has tens of thousands of distinct CDR3 sequences, 10% seen once.

The TCR originated in a woman aged 45-65 years with alopecia areata. Some clones in this sample may be carry-over from other donors' samples. Sequences were derived from whole blood, sampled in connection with sensitization to the hapten diphenylcyclopropenone (DPC). The chain couples TRBV2 to TRBJ2-5; a weak D match, TRBD2 (5 bases). CDR3 sequence reads: CASSFGVETQYF. CDR3 DNA sequence: TGTGCCAGCAGTTTCGGGGTAGAGACCCAGTACTTC.